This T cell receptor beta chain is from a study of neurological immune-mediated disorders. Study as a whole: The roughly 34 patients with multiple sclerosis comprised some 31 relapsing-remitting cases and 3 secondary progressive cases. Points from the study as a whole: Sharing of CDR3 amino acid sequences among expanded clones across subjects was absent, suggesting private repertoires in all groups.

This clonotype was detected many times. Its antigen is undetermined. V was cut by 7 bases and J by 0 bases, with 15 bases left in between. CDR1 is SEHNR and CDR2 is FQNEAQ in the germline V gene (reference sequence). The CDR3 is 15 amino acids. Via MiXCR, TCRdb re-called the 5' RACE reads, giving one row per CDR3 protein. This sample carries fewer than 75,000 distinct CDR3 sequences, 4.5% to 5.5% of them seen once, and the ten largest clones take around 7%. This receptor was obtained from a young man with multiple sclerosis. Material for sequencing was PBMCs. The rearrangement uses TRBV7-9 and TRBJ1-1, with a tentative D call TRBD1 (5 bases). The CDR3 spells CASTPWGGMNTEAFF. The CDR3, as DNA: TGTGCCAGCACCCCCTGGGGGGGGATGAACACTGAAGCTTTCTTT.